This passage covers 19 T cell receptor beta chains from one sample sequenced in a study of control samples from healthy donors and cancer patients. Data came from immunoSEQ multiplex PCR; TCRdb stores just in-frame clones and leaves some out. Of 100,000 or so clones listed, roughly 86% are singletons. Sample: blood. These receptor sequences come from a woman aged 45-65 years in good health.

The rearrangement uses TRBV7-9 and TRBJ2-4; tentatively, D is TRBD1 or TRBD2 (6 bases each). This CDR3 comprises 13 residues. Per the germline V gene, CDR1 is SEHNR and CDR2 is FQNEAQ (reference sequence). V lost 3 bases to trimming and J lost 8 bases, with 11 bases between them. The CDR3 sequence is CASSLGGAYIQYF. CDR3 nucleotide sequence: TGTGCCAGCAGCTTGGGGGGCGCGTACATTCAGTACTTC.

CDR3 sequence (DNA): TGCGCCAGCAGCCAGAGGACAGGAGTGGGTACCGGGGAGCTGTTTTTT. Protein sequence: CASSQRTGVGTGELFF. The chain uses TRBV5-1 and TRBJ2-2; 7 bases fit TRBD1. J gave up 5 bases and V 4 bases, and 11 bases lay outside the gene matches. Per germline, CDR1 SGHRS and CDR2 YFSETQ. The CDR3 is made up of 16 amino acids.

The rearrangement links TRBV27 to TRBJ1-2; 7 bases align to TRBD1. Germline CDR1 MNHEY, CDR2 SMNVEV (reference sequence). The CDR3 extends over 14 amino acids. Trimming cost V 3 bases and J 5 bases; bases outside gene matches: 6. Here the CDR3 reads CASSLGQFNYGYTF. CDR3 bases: TGTGCCAGCAGTTTGGGACAGTTTAATTATGGCTACACCTTC.

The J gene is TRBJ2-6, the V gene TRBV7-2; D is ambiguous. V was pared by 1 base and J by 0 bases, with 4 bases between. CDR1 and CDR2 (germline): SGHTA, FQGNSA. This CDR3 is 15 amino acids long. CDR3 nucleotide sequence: TGTGCCAGCAGCTTAGAGACCTCTGGGGCCAACGTCCTGACTTTC. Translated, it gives CASSLETSGANVLTF.

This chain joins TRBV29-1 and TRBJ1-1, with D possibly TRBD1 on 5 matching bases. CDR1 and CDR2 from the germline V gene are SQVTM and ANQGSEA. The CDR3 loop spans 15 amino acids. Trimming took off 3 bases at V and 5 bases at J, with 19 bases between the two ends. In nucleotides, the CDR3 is TGCAGCGTTGAGAAAAGACAGAACTGGGGAACTGAAGCTTTCTTT. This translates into CSVEKRQNWGTEAFF.

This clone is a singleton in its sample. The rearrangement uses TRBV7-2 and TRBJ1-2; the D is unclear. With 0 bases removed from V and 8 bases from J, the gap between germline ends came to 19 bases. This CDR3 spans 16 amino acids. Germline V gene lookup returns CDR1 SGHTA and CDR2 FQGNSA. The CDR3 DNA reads TGTGCCAGCAGCTTAGCCACAGCATCTATACTGGAAGGCTACACCTTC. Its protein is CASSLATASILEGYTF. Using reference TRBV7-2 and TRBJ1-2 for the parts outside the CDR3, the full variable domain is GAGVSQSPSNKVTEKGKDVELRCDPISGHTALYWYRQSLGQGLEFLIYFQGNSAPDKSGLPSDRFSAERTGGSVSTLTIQRTQQEDSAVYLCASSLATASILEGYTFGSGTRLTVV.

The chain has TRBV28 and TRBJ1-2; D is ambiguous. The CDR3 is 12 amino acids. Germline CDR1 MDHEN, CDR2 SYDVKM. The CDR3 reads CVSRSAGYGYTF. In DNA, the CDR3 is TGTGTCTCCAGGAGTGCGGGGTATGGCTACACCTTC.

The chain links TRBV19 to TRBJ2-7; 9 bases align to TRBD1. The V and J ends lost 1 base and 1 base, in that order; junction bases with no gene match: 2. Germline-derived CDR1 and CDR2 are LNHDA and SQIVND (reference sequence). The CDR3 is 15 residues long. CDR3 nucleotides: TGTGCCAGTAGTATAGTAGGGACAGGGTCCTACGAGCAGTACTTC. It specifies CASSIVGTGSYEQYF.

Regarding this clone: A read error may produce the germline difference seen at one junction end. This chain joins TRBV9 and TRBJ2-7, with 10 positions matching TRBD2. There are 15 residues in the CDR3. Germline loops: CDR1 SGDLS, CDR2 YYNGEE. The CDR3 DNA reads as TGCGCCAGCAGCGGGGGGGGCGGTCCGGGCTACGAGCAGTACTTC. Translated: CASSGGGGPGYEQYF.

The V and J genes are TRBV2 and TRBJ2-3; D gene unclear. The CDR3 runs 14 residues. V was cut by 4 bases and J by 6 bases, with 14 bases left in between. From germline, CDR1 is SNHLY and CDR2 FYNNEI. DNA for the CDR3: TGTGCCAGCAGTGCCGGTCAGCGAATGGATACGCAGTATTTT. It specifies CASSAGQRMDTQYF.

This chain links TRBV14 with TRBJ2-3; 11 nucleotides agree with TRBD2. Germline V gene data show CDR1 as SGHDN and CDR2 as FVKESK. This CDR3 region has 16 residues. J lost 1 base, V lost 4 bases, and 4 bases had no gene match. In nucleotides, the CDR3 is TGTGCCAGCAGCCCTCCGGGACTAGCGGGCACAGATACGCAGTATTTT. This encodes CASSPPGLAGTDTQYF.

CDR3 DNA: TGTGCCAGCAGCCCTCAGACCGGGACGGTGGACACCGGGGAGCTGTTTTTT. Its translation: CASSPQTGTVDTGELFF. The chain has TRBV5-4 and TRBJ2-2; D may correspond to TRBD1 or TRBD2 (5 bases each). This CDR3 contains 17 residues. V was clipped by 4 bases and J by 3 bases, with 19 bases between them. In germline, CDR1 is SGHNT, CDR2 YYREEE (reference sequence). Full variable domain (remainder filled in from reference TRBV5-4 and TRBJ2-2): ETGVTQSPTHLIKTRGQQVTLRCSSQSGHNTVSWYQQALGQGPQFIFQYYREEENGRGNFPPRFSGLQFPNYSSELNVNALELDDSALYLCASSPQTGTVDTGELFFGEGSRLTVL.

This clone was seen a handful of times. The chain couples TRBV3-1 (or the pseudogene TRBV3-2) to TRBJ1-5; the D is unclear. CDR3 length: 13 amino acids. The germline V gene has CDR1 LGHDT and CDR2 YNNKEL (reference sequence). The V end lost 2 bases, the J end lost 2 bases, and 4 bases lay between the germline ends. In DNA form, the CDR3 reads TGTGCCAGCAGCCAAAGGGGCAATCAGCCCCAGCATTTT. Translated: CASSQRGNQPQHF.

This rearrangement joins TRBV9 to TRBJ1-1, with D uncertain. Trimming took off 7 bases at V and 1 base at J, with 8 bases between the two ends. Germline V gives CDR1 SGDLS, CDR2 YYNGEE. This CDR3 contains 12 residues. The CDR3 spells CASGSPNTEAFF. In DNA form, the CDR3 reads TGTGCCAGCGGGTCCCCGAACACTGAAGCTTTCTTT.

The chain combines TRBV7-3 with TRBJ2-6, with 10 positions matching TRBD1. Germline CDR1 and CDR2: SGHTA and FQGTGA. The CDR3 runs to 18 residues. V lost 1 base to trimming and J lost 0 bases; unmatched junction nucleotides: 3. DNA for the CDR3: TGTGCCAGCAGCTTAAAGACAGGGGGCGGCTCTGGGGCCAACGTCCTGACTTTC. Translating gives CASSLKTGGGSGANVLTF.

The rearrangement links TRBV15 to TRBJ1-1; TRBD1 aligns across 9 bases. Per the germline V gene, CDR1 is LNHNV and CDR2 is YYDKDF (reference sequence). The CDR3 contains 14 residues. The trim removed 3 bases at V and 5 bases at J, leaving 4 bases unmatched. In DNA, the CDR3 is TGTGCCACCAGCAGCTGGGACAGGGAGACTGAAGCTTTCTTT. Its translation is CATSSWDRETEAFF.

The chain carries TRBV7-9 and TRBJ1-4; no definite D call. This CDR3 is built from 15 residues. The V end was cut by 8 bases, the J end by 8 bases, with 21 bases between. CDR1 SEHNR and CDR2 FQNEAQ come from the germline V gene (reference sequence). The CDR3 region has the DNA TGTGCCAGCGCCCCCCGGGGAGGAGCGGGCGAAAAACTGTTTTTT. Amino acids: CASAPRGGAGEKLFF. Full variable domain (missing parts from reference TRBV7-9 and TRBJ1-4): DTGVSQNPRHKITKRGQNVTFRCDPISEHNRLYWYRQTLGQGPEFLTYFQNEAQLEKSRLLSDRFSAERPKGSFSTLEIQRTEQGDSAMYLCASAPRGGAGEKLFFGSGTQLSVL.

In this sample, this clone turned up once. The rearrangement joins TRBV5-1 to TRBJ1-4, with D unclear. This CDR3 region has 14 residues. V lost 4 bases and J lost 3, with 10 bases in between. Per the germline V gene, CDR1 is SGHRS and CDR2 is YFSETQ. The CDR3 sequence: CASSLTSANEKLFF. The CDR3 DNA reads TGCGCCAGCAGCCTCACTTCGGCTAATGAAAAACTGTTTTTT. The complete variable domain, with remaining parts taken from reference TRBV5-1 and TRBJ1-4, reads KAGVTQTPRYLIKTRGQQVTLSCSPISGHRSVSWYQQTPGQGLQFLFEYFSETQRNKGNFPGRFSGRQFSNSRSEMNVSTLELGDSALYLCASSLTSANEKLFFGSGTQLSVL.

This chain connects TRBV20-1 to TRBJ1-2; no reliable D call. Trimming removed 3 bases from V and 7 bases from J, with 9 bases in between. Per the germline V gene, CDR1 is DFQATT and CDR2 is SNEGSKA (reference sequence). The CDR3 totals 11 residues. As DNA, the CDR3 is TGCAGTGCTAGCCTCCTACTTGGCTACACCTTC. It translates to CSASLLLGYTF.